This TCR beta chain is from a study of PD-1 blockade in classical Hodgkin lymphoma. Whole-study results and caveats: Before treatment, TCR diversity in newly diagnosed patients was reportedly lower than in healthy donors. Repertoire difference causes, possibly disease activity or prior therapy, remain undefined.

The CDR3 is 16 residues long. Trimming removed 1 base from V and 0 bases from J, with 8 bases in between. Per the germline V gene, CDR1 is SGHNT and CDR2 is YYREEE (reference sequence). Sequencing used immunoSEQ multiplex PCR; TCRdb keeps in-frame clones, though not all of them. The table includes fewer than 20,000 clones, about nine tenths detected once. Time point: newly diagnosed, previously untreated cHL patient sample. The authors compared against newly diagnosed, untreated classical Hodgkin lymphoma PBMCs. About this clone: What it recognizes is unknown.

V gene TRBV5-4 combines with J gene TRBJ2-6, with D unresolved. The receptor was derived from a human donor with classical Hodgkin lymphoma. Sequenced input: peripheral blood mononuclear cells (PBMCs). CDR3 amino acids: CASSLPGTSGANVLTF. CDR3 DNA sequence: TGTGCCAGCAGCTTGCCGGGCACCTCTGGGGCCAACGTCCTGACTTTC.